This T cell receptor beta chain was obtained from a study of T cell responses to AZD1222 COVID-19 vaccine. Study results and caveats: The study found Spike-specific TCR breadth and depth rose after two AZD1222 doses. Only a handful of AZD1222 recipients, several in all, had baseline seropositivity. Females outnumbered males among donors, who were mostly white British; clonal diversity was possibly underestimated.

Profiling relied on immunoSEQ multiplex PCR, and the TCRdb table lists in-frame clones only, not all of them. The table lists more than 150,000 clones, approximately 94% of them singletons. As concerns this clone: The antigen remains undetermined.

CDR1 is KGHDR and CDR2 is SFDVKD in the germline V gene. The V and J ends lost 2 bases and 8 bases, in that order; junction bases with no gene match: 8. CDR3 size: 17 residues. This chain links TRBV24-1 with TRBJ2-2, with 12 bases aligning to TRBD1. The sequences come from peripheral blood, collected 28 days after the second AZD1222 dose. The TCR comes from an adult who received the AZD1222 COVID-19 vaccine. Written as DNA, the CDR3 is TGTGCCACCAGTGATTCCCCGGGACAGGGGGCGGTAGGGGAGCTGTTTTTT. This translates into CATSDSPGQGAVGELFF.